The following is a T cell receptor (beta chain) sequence with its context. The data were taken from a study of blood T cell repertoires in COVID-19. Clones were sequenced by immunoSEQ multiplex PCR, and TCRdb holds only the in-frame ones, with some missing. The sample shows some 250,000 clones, over 75% of them seen only once. The CDR3 extends over 15 amino acids. The germline V gene has CDR1 MNHEY and CDR2 SMNVEV (reference sequence). V was clipped by 3 bases and J by 0 bases, with 11 bases between them. Sample: PBMCs or T cells enriched from blood (not recorded which). This TCR came from a woman in her forties or fifties who had recovered from COVID-19. The chain links TRBV27 to TRBJ1-1; D is possibly TRBD1 (6 bases). CDR3 residues: CASSFDRTVNTEAFF. Written as DNA, the CDR3 is TGTGCCAGCAGTTTCGACAGGACAGTGAACACTGAAGCTTTCTTT.